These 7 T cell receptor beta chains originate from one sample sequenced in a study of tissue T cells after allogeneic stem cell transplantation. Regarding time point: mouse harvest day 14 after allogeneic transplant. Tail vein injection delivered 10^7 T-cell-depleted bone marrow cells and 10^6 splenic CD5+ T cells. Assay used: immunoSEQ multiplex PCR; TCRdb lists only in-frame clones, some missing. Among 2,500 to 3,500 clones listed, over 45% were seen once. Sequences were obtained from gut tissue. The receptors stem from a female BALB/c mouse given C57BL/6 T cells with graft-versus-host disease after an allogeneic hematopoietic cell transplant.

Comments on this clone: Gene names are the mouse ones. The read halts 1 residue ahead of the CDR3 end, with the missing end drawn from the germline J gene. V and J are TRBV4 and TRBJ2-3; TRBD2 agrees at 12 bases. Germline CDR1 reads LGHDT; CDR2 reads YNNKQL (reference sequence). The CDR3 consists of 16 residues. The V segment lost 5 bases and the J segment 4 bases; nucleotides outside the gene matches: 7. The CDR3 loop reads CASSRDWGGASETLYF. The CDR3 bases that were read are TGTGCCAGCAGCCGAGACTGGGGGGGCGCCTCAGAAACGCTGTAT.

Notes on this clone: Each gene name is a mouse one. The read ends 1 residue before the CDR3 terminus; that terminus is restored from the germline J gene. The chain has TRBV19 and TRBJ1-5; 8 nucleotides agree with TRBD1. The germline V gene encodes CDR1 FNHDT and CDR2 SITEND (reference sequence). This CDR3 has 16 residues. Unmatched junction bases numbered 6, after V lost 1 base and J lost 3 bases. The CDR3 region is CASSIRRGQGNQAPLF. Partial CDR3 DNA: TGTGCCAGCAGTATACGCAGGGGGCAAGGCAACCAGGCTCCGCTT.

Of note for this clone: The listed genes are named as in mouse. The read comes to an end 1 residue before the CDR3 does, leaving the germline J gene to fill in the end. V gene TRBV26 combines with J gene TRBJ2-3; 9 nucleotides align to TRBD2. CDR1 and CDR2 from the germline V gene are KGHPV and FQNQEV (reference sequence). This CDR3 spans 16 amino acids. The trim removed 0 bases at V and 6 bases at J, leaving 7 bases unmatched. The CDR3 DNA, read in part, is TGTGCCAGCAGTCTGTCGACAGGACTGGGGACGGAAACGCTGTAT. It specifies CASSLSTGLGTETLY. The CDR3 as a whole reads CASSLSTGLGTETLYF.

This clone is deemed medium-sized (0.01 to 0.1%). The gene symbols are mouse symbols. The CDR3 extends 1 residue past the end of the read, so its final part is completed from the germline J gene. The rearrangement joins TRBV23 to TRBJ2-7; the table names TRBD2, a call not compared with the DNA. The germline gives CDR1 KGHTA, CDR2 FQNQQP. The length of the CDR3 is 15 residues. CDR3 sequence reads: CSSSQTGGASYEQYF. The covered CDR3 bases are TGCTCCAGCAGTCAAACTGGGGGGGCCTCCTATGAACAGTAC.

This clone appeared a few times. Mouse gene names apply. The CDR3 reads CASSDRVNQAPLF. The CDR3 DNA, read in part, is TGTGCCAGCAGTGACAGGGTCAACCAGGCTCCGCTT. The V and J genes are TRBV13-1 and TRBJ1-5; D is possibly TRBD1 (5 bases). The read finishes 1 residue shy of the CDR3 end, and the germline J gene is used to complete it. Germline CDR1 reads NSHNY; CDR2 reads SYGAGN. Trimming stripped 2 bases from V and 3 bases from J, with 6 bases between. The CDR3 totals 13 residues.

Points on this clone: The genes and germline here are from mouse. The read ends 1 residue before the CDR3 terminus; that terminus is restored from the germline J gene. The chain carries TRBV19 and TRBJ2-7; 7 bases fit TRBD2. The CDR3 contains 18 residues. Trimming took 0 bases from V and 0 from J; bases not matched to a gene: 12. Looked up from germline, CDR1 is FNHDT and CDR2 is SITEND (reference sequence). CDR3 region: CASSIGPRLGESSYEQYF. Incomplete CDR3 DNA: TGTGCCAGCAGTATAGGGCCTCGGCTGGGGGAAAGCTCCTATGAACAGTAC.

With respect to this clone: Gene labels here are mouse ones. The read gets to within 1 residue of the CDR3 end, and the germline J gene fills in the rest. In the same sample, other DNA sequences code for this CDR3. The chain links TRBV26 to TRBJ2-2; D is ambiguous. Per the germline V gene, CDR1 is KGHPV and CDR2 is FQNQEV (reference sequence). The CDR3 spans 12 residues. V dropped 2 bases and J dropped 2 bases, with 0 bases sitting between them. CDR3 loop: CASSLNTGQLYF. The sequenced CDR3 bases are TGTGCCAGCAGTCTGAACACCGGGCAGCTCTAC.